A single sample is the source of the 18 T cell receptor beta chains below, sequenced in a study of human T cells and chemical hapten exposure. The time point denotes: patch test 2, 6 weeks after DPC sensitization. Treatment of the sample: therapeutic diphenylcyclopropenone sensitization with weekly scalp DPC. From the RACE reads, TCRdb called clonotypes with MiXCR, one entry per CDR3 protein. Altogether roughly 52,000 distinct CDR3 sequences are present, over 9.5% being singletons, with the ten largest covering roughly 1.7%. The material sequenced was whole blood, taken in connection with sensitization to the hapten diphenylcyclopropenone (DPC). All receptors derive from a woman aged 45 to 65 with alopecia areata. Some clones in this sample may be carry-over from other donors' samples.

This clonotype was detected a few times. The chain joins TRBV12-3 or TRBV12-4 to TRBJ2-4; D may be TRBD2 (6 bases). The V end was cut by 6 bases, the J end by 6 bases, with 9 bases between. CDR3 length: 12 residues. CDR3 DNA: TGTGCCAGCAGCTTGGGGGGAAACATTCAGTACTTC. Translating gives CASSLGGNIQYF.

This clonotype was observed many times. The gene calls are TRBV2 and TRBJ1-5; D is unclear. Germline V gene lookup returns CDR1 SNHLY and CDR2 FYNNEI. V shed 7 bases and J shed 4 bases, with 11 bases lying between them. This CDR3 comprises 13 residues. The chain's CDR3 is CASTRTPNQPQHF. In nucleotides, the CDR3 is TGTGCCAGCACCCGTACACCAAATCAGCCCCAGCATTTT.

This chain uses TRBV3-1 with TRBJ1-2; D call uncertain. V was clipped by 0 bases and J by 2 bases, with 10 bases between them. The V gene's germline CDR1 is LGHDT and CDR2 YNNKEL (reference sequence). This CDR3 region has 15 residues. The CDR3 nucleotides read TGTGCCAGCAGCCAAGATCGGGCGGGAAACTATGGCTACACCTTC. Protein sequence: CASSQDRAGNYGYTF.

This clonotype was seen ten or more times. The chain links TRBV24-1 to TRBJ1-4; TRBD1 aligns across 7 bases. Germline trimming cut 8 bases from V and 8 bases from J; bases unmatched to any gene: 13. The CDR3 is made up of 15 amino acids. CDR1 is KGHDR and CDR2 is SFDVKD in the germline V gene. CDR3 residues: CATKGSGTEDEKLFF. The CDR3 nucleotides read TGTGCCACCAAGGGTTCAGGGACAGAGGACGAAAAACTGTTTTTT.

The chain links TRBV4-3 to TRBJ1-5, with D uncertain. V lost 1 base to trimming and J lost 6 bases, with 19 bases between them. This CDR3 is built from 17 residues. CDR1 is LGHNA, CDR2 YSLEER, per germline. CDR3 in DNA: TGCGCCAGCAGCCAAGGCCTCGATTTGGGATCCGGTCAGCCCCAGCATTTT. It encodes CASSQGLDLGSGQPQHF.

The CDR3 region is CASSLVRGHHNEQFF. The CDR3 region has the DNA TGTGCCAGCAGCTTAGTACGGGGTCACCACAATGAGCAGTTCTTC. The chain is built from TRBV7-9 and TRBJ2-1; tentatively, D is TRBD2 (5 bases). CDR1 SEHNR and CDR2 FQNEAQ come from the germline V gene (reference sequence). The V end was cut by 1 base, the J end by 5 bases, with 12 bases between. The CDR3 has 15 residues.

This clonotype was recorded a few times. The V and J genes are TRBV20-1 and TRBJ2-1; no firm D call. Trimming cost V 1 base and J 8 bases, with 12 bases left between them. The CDR3 extends over 13 amino acids. The V gene's germline CDR1 is DFQATT and CDR2 SNEGSKA (reference sequence). As DNA, the CDR3 is TGCAGTGCTAGAGGCCCCTCCCCCCATGAGCAGTTCTTC. This sequence encodes CSARGPSPHEQFF.

The V call is TRBV5-1, the J call TRBJ2-3, with 9 bases identical to TRBD2. This CDR3 is 14 amino acids long. Germline V gene lookup returns CDR1 SGHRS and CDR2 YFSETQ. After removal of 6 bases from V and 6 bases from J, the junction contained 8 bases not matched to a gene. The chain's CDR3 is CASMASGAGDTQYF. The CDR3, as DNA: TGCGCCAGCATGGCTAGCGGGGCCGGGGATACGCAGTATTTT.

This clonotype turned up a few times. The V call is TRBV9, the J call TRBJ1-6; D ambiguous. The V gene's germline CDR1 is SGDLS and CDR2 YYNGEE. Trimming stripped 8 bases from V and 14 bases from J, with 8 bases between. The CDR3 contains 9 residues. The CDR3: CARITTLHF. The CDR3 DNA is TGTGCCAGGATTACCACCCTCCACTTT.

This clonotype was counted at least ten times. The gene calls are TRBV10-2 and TRBJ2-3; D not resolved. The germline gives CDR1 WSHSY, CDR2 SAAADI. The CDR3 has 14 residues. V lost 5 bases to trimming and J lost 1 base, with 10 bases between them. Written as DNA, the CDR3 is TGCGCCAGCAGTCAGAGTACTGGCACAGATACGCAGTATTTT. This codes for CASSQSTGTDTQYF.

There are many counts of this clonotype. V gene TRBV6-5 combines with J gene TRBJ2-7; D is undetermined. Germline CDR1 is MNHEY and CDR2 is SVGAGI. The ends were cut back, 5 bases at V and 2 bases at J, with 4 bases in the middle. The CDR3 runs to 11 residues. The CDR3 sequence: CASSTTYEQYF. The DNA for the CDR3 is TGTGCCAGCAGTACAACCTACGAGCAGTACTTC.

The rearrangement uses TRBV18 and TRBJ2-7; TRBD1 might be the D (6 bases). Trimming removed 5 bases at V and 3 bases at J, with 11 bases between. CDR3 length: 13 amino acids. Germline V lookup: CDR1 KGHSH, CDR2 LQKENI. In nucleotides, the CDR3 is TGTGCCAGCTCATTCGGACAGTACTACGAGCAGTACTTC. Protein sequence: CASSFGQYYEQYF.

J is TRBJ1-4 and V is TRBV29-1, with TRBD1 identical over 7 bases. V shed 7 bases and J 8 bases; nucleotides not matched to a gene: 13. Germline loops: CDR1 SQVTM, CDR2 ANQGSEA. The CDR3 extends over 14 amino acids. The CDR3 region has the DNA TGCAGCGCCCAAACAGGGGAGGGAAGCGAAAAACTGTTTTTT. Protein sequence: CSAQTGEGSEKLFF.

This clonotype was counted only a few times. The chain is built from TRBV7-2 and TRBJ2-7, with 8 bases matching TRBD2. V was clipped by 4 bases and J by 2 bases; unmatched bases: 4. The CDR3 has 14 residues. Germline V lookup: CDR1 SGHTA, CDR2 FQGNSA. CDR3: CASSSSAGAYEQYF. DNA for the CDR3: TGTGCCAGCAGCTCTTCAGCGGGGGCCTACGAGCAGTACTTC.

The rearrangement links TRBV7-2 to TRBJ2-1; TRBD2 matches 7 bases. Looked up from germline, CDR1 is SGHTA and CDR2 is FQGNSA. The CDR3 is 18 amino acids. J was trimmed by 5 bases and V by 4 bases; bases with no gene match: 17. CDR3 nucleotides: TGTGCCAGCAGCTCAACGACCGGGGGGAAACATAAAAACAATGAGCAGTTCTTC. This encodes CASSSTTGGKHKNNEQFF.

The CDR3 protein is CASSQSGGQETQYF. CDR3 nucleotides: TGTGCCAGCAGCCAGAGCGGGGGTCAAGAGACCCAGTACTTC. This chain connects TRBV7-2 to TRBJ2-5; TRBD2 matches 8 bases. The CDR3 is made up of 14 amino acids. The junction had 4 bases not matched to a gene; V was cut back by 5 bases and J by 2 bases. Germline lookup yields CDR1 SGHTA and CDR2 FQGNSA.

This clonotype was seen only a few times. The chain joins TRBV27 to TRBJ2-3; 12 nucleotides match TRBD2. Per the germline V gene, CDR1 is MNHEY and CDR2 is SMNVEV (reference sequence). V lost 0 bases and J lost 3; bases outside the gene matches: 4. The CDR3 sequence is 17 residues long. The CDR3 loop is CASSLSRLAGETDTQYF. The DNA for the CDR3 is TGTGCCAGCAGTTTATCGAGACTAGCGGGGGAAACAGATACGCAGTATTTT.

This clonotype showed up just a few times. V gene TRBV7-8 combines with J gene TRBJ1-2, with TRBD1 matching 7 bases. Germline V gene data show CDR1 as SGHVS and CDR2 as FQNEAQ. V lost 2 bases to trimming and J lost 4 bases; unmatched junction nucleotides: 4. CDR3 length: 14 residues. CDR3 protein: CASSLRQGSYGYTF. The CDR3 DNA follows: TGTGCCAGCAGCTTACGACAGGGCTCCTATGGCTACACCTTC.